This TCR beta chain was captured in a study of shared clonotypes between healthy human individuals. On sorted subsets, replicate PCRs used about 0.2 ug DNA, or 27,000 or so T cell genomes. Sequenced by immunoSEQ multiplex PCR; TCRdb stores in-frame clones only, minus some. The repertoire has millions of clones, around nine tenths of them found once; the top ten carry over 0.12%. As concerns this clone: Its antigen is undetermined.

Per germline, CDR1 LNHDA and CDR2 SQIVND (reference sequence). This CDR3 is 17 amino acids long. J gave up 3 bases and V 2 bases, and 12 bases lay outside the gene matches. Study results and limitations: Despite large depth, rarefaction showed incomplete sorted-subset sequencing.

The rearrangement links TRBV19 to TRBJ1-1, with 7 bases matching TRBD1. Specimen: naive CD4+ T cells sorted from blood. Subset specified: CD45RA+ positively selected. The TCR was taken from a man between 18 and 35 years old in good health. CDR3: CASSIPSTGVADTEAFF. CDR3 coding DNA: TGTGCCAGTAGTATACCCTCAACAGGGGTGGCCGACACTGAAGCTTTCTTT.